The next 8 T cell receptor beta chains were all read from a single sample in a study of T-cell reconstitution after alpha-beta-depleted transplantation in children. During its preparation, the TCRbeta library received unique molecular identifiers. TCRdb passed the PCR reads through MiXCR, listing each CDR3 protein once. In the table there are about 640,000 distinct CDR3 sequences, about 15% of which are singletons. Here the sequenced sample was PBMCs from the stem cell graft donor, taken from the stem cell graft. These receptors all come from a human donor who donated a stem cell graft to a child with acute myeloid leukemia.

This clonotype was counted many times. The genes are TRBV20-1 and TRBJ2-1; 9 bases are a match to TRBD2. The J segment lost 9 bases and the V segment lost 6 bases, leaving 9 bases of the junction unmatched. From germline, CDR1 is DFQATT and CDR2 SNEGSKA (reference sequence). This CDR3 has 13 residues. In DNA, the CDR3 is TGCAGTGCCACCCGGCGGGGGGGTCTTGAGCAGTTCTTC. It encodes CSATRRGGLEQFF.

This clonotype has more than one count but fewer than ten. The rearrangement uses TRBV5-6 and TRBJ2-1; D perhaps matches TRBD1 (6 bases). This CDR3 has 13 residues. With 4 bases removed from V and 4 bases from J, the gap between germline ends came to 9 bases. Germline CDR1 reads SGHDT; CDR2 reads YYEEEE. This CDR3 is CASSIGQYNEQFF. In nucleotides, the CDR3 is TGTGCCAGCAGCATTGGACAGTACAATGAGCAGTTCTTC.

At least ten counts were recorded for this clonotype. The chain carries TRBV6-5 and TRBJ1-6; the match to TRBD1 covers 7 bases. CDR3 length: 15 residues. With 6 bases clipped from V and 5 bases from J, the junction kept 7 bases outside the gene matches. Germline V gene lookup returns CDR1 MNHEY and CDR2 SVGAGI. The DNA for the CDR3 is TGTGCCAGCAGGGGAGGACAGGCAAATAATTCACCCCTCCACTTT. It translates to CASRGGQANNSPLHF.

This clonotype was detected only a few times. The chain links TRBV7-8 to TRBJ1-2; 10 bases align to TRBD1. In germline, CDR1 is SGHVS, CDR2 FQNEAQ. With 1 base clipped from V and 5 bases from J, the junction kept 16 bases outside the gene matches. This CDR3 spans 19 amino acids. CDR3 residues: CASSLGRQGAQARGYGYTF. The CDR3 coding sequence is TGTGCCAGCAGCTTAGGGAGACAGGGGGCCCAAGCTCGGGGGTATGGCTACACCTTC.

CDR3 sequence (DNA): TGCGCCAGCAGTGAGTCATGGACAGGTGAGAACACTGAAGCTTTCTTT. Amino acid sequence: CASSESWTGENTEAFF. The chain employs TRBV10-1 and TRBJ1-1; the match to TRBD1 covers 7 bases. The CDR3 has 16 residues. Germline CDR1 WNHNN, CDR2 SYGVQD (reference sequence). V gave up 0 bases and J gave up 1 base; unmatched junction bases: 5.

This clonotype was observed a few times. The chain couples TRBV11-2 to TRBJ1-1, with D unclear. This CDR3 spans 15 amino acids. The germline V and J ends were trimmed by 5 bases and 0 bases, with 13 bases remaining between them. Germline values: CDR1 SGHAT, CDR2 FQNNGV. The CDR3 DNA reads as TGTGCCAGCAGCCCAATGGAGGGTTTGAACACTGAAGCTTTCTTT. Encoded protein: CASSPMEGLNTEAFF.

Of note for this clonotype: This clone may be a read error of a much larger clone one base away. The chain couples TRBV20-1 to TRBJ2-1, with 8 bases lining up with TRBD2. CDR3 length equals 15 residues. Per the germline V gene, CDR1 is DFQATT and CDR2 is SNEGSKA (reference sequence). CDR3 nucleotides: TGCTGTGCTAGACAGGCGGGGGGCTCCTACAATGAGCAGTTCTTC. It specifies CCARQAGGSYNEQFF.

This clonotype has at least ten counts. The rearrangement joins TRBV20-1 to TRBJ1-2, with 7 bases fitting TRBD1. V dropped 3 bases and J dropped 8; count of bases not matched to a gene: 6. CDR3 size: 12 residues. Germline CDR1 and CDR2: DFQATT and SNEGSKA (reference sequence). The CDR3 bases are TGCAGTGCTAGGGAGGGGGCGGGGGGCTACACCTTC. Translating gives CSAREGAGGYTF.